The clone carrying this T cell receptor beta chain was seen only a few times. This entry comes from a study of blood T cells in healthy people across ages. The second PCR ran roughly 6 to 12 cycles with a sample-barcoded 5' primer and J-beta primers. TCRdb processed the 5' RACE reads anew with MiXCR; each CDR3 protein has one entry. The sample records fewer than 1,200,000 distinct CDR3 sequences, around 25% being singletons. From germline, CDR1 is DFQATT and CDR2 SNEGSKA (reference sequence). The CDR3 sequence is 15 residues long. After removal of 0 bases from V and 6 bases from J, the junction contained 8 bases not matched to a gene. This sample was shared with a second study, whose subject was T cells of mothers and their children.

The specimen was blood. The genes are TRBV20-1 and TRBJ2-7, with 10 bases identical to TRBD2. The TCR comes from a girl aged 2 to 9 in good health. The CDR3 DNA reads as TGCAGTGCTAGAGAGCGGCTAGCGGGAGCCGGCGAGCAGTACTTC. This sequence encodes CSARERLAGAGEQYF.